This entry lists 24 T cell receptor beta chains sequenced from one sample in a study of blood T cells in healthy people across ages. Primed by a sample-barcoded 5' primer and a J-beta primer mix, a second PCR proceeded for roughly 7 to 11 cycles. TCRdb independently ran MiXCR on the 5' RACE reads; one entry per CDR3 protein. Here the sample spans about 830,000 distinct CDR3 sequences, about 62% being singletons. The sequencing input was blood. The receptors derive from a man aged 25 to 40 in good health.

The genes are TRBV9 and TRBJ1-6; no firm D call. V lost 2 bases and J lost 0, with 6 bases in between. The length of the CDR3 is 15 residues. The germline V gene encodes CDR1 SGDLS and CDR2 YYNGEE. The chain's CDR3 is CASSVGSSYNSPLHF. The CDR3 region has the DNA TGTGCCAGCAGCGTTGGTAGCTCCTATAATTCACCCCTCCACTTT.

The J gene is TRBJ2-1, the V gene TRBV24-1; D uncertain. The CDR3 has 11 residues. Deletions cut 5 bases from V and 5 bases from J, with 3 bases between. Germline V gene sequence: CDR1 KGHDR, CDR2 SFDVKD. The CDR3 bases are TGTGCCACCAGTGGAAACAATGAGCAGTTCTTC. Its protein is CATSGNNEQFF.

The rearrangement joins TRBV27 to TRBJ2-7; 11 bases match TRBD2. The CDR3 has 14 amino acids. Per germline, CDR1 MNHEY and CDR2 SMNVEV (reference sequence). Losses at the gene ends were 6 bases for V and 3 bases for J; bases not matched to a gene: 4. CDR3 protein: CASRLAGGNYEQYF. The CDR3 DNA is TGTGCCAGCAGGCTAGCGGGGGGAAACTACGAGCAGTACTTC.

The V and J genes are TRBV24-1 and TRBJ2-3; D gene uncertain. The germline V and J ends were trimmed by 7 bases and 2 bases, with 18 bases remaining between them. There are 16 residues in the CDR3. The V gene's germline CDR1 is KGHDR and CDR2 SFDVKD. The CDR3 reads CATSPARGMVTDTQYF. The CDR3 coding sequence is TGTGCCACCAGCCCCGCTCGAGGAATGGTCACAGATACGCAGTATTTT.

This clonotype appeared a single time. This chain connects TRBV5-1 to TRBJ1-4; 7 nucleotides agree with TRBD1. The CDR3 consists of 15 residues. Per the germline V gene, CDR1 is SGHRS and CDR2 is YFSETQ. V shed 4 bases, J shed 3 bases, and the junction held 6 bases outside the gene matches. The CDR3 DNA reads TGCGCCAGCAGCGAGACAGGGAGGGCTAATGAAAAACTGTTTTTT. It yields the protein CASSETGRANEKLFF.

V is TRBV7-9 and J is TRBJ2-7, with 9 bases that match TRBD1. V was pared by 5 bases and J by 5 bases, with 7 bases of the junction left unmatched. The CDR3 runs 14 residues. Germline V gives CDR1 SEHNR, CDR2 FQNEAQ (reference sequence). CDR3 region: CASSRRQGENEQYF. The CDR3, as DNA: TGTGCCAGCAGCCGCAGACAGGGGGAAAACGAGCAGTACTTC.

V gene TRBV24-1 combines with J gene TRBJ2-3; 10 nucleotides match TRBD2. CDR1 KGHDR and CDR2 SFDVKD come from the germline V gene. The CDR3 extends over 16 amino acids. Unmatched junction bases numbered 8, after V lost 4 bases and J lost 5 bases. The CDR3 here is CATSDRSGGAKDTQYF. The CDR3 coding sequence is TGTGCCACCAGTGACCGAAGCGGGGGGGCCAAAGATACGCAGTATTTT.

The chain links TRBV25-1 to TRBJ1-4, with 10 positions matching TRBD1. The germline V gene encodes CDR1 MGHDK and CDR2 SYGVNS. The CDR3 totals 16 residues. The J segment lost 5 bases and the V segment lost 7 bases, leaving 10 bases of the junction unmatched. CDR3 amino acids: CASKGQGTGANEKLFF. The CDR3, as DNA: TGTGCCAGCAAAGGTCAGGGGACAGGGGCGAATGAAAAACTGTTTTTT.

In this sample, this clonotype turned up many times. The rearrangement uses TRBV4-3 and TRBJ2-7; 8 bases map to TRBD1. This CDR3 comprises 14 residues. V was pared by 5 bases and J by 5 bases, with 8 bases of the junction left unmatched. Germline assignment: CDR1 LGHNA and CDR2 YSLEER. CDR3 DNA sequence: TGCGCCAGCAGCTACGGACAGGGAGCCGACGAGCAGTACTTC. Its protein is CASSYGQGADEQYF.

This clonotype was recorded once. The rearrangement joins TRBV5-1 to TRBJ2-3; TRBD1 matches at 8 bases. The CDR3 sequence is 14 residues long. J was trimmed by 8 bases and V by 4 bases; bases with no gene match: 9. Germline V gives CDR1 SGHRS, CDR2 YFSETQ. The CDR3, as DNA: TGCGCCAGCAGCGTGGACAGGGAAAGAGGTACGCAGTATTTT. Translation: CASSVDRERGTQYF.

The chain has TRBV20-1 and TRBJ2-1; 10 bases agree with TRBD2. Germline V gene data show CDR1 as DFQATT and CDR2 as SNEGSKA (reference sequence). The CDR3 has 15 residues. V lost 3 bases to trimming and J lost 7 bases; unmatched junction nucleotides: 9. This chain's CDR3 is CSARDPSGSLNEQFF. In DNA, the CDR3 is TGCAGTGCTAGGGATCCTAGCGGGAGTCTTAATGAGCAGTTCTTC.

This clonotype was picked up a small number of times. The V gene is TRBV14, the J gene TRBJ2-1; possible D gene TRBD1, 7 bases. The CDR3 contains 16 residues. Per the germline V gene, CDR1 is SGHDN and CDR2 is FVKESK. With 1 base removed from V and 9 bases from J, the gap between germline ends came to 19 bases. CDR3 coding DNA: TGTGCCAGCAGCCAAGGGGTGCGGGACAGTAACAGTGAGCAGTTCTTC. Translated: CASSQGVRDSNSEQFF.

The rearrangement uses TRBV7-2 and TRBJ2-5, with 9 bases identical to TRBD1. The end of the DNA aligns better with TRBJ2-7, so the J call may be wrong. This CDR3 comprises 14 residues. Germline V gene sequence: CDR1 SGHTA, CDR2 FQGNSA. The CDR3 is CASSFDRGFYEQYF. In DNA, the CDR3 is TGTGCCAGCAGTTTCGACAGGGGGTTCTACGAGCAGTACTTC.

This clonotype was observed a few times. The V gene is TRBV5-1, the J gene TRBJ2-7; D is undetermined. The DNA end lines up better with TRBJ2-5; the J call may be wrong. This CDR3 contains 15 residues. Germline assignment: CDR1 SGHRS and CDR2 YFSETQ. CDR3 sequence: CASSPKTTYQETQYF. CDR3 sequence (DNA): TGCGCCAGCAGCCCTAAAACTACGTACCAAGAGACCCAGTACTTC.

With respect to this clonotype: A much larger clone differs from this one at a single base, so this may be a read error. This chain connects TRBV6-2 or TRBV6-3 to TRBJ2-7, with D maybe TRBD2 (5 bases). The V gene's germline CDR1 is MNHEY and CDR2 SVGEGT. V lost 5 bases, J lost 2 bases, and 13 bases lay in between. This CDR3 spans 14 amino acids. The CDR3 sequence is CASSRGLSPYEQYF. DNA for the CDR3: TGTGCCAGCAGTCGGGGATTAAGCCCCTACGAGCAGTACTTC.

The rearrangement joins TRBV25-1 to TRBJ2-1; the match to TRBD2 covers 10 bases. Losses at the gene ends were 7 bases for V and 5 bases for J; bases not matched to a gene: 20. CDR3 length: 19 residues. Germline V lookup: CDR1 MGHDK, CDR2 SYGVNS. CDR3 bases: TGTGCCAGCACCGACCTAGGGCTAGCGGGGGATCCTTGGAACAATGAGCAGTTCTTC. Translating it yields CASTDLGLAGDPWNNEQFF.

This clonotype was seen only once. The V and J genes are TRBV6-2 or TRBV6-3 and TRBJ2-7; perhaps TRBD1 as D (6 bases). CDR1 and CDR2 (germline): MNHEY, SVGEGT. This CDR3 is built from 17 residues. V lost 7 bases to trimming and J lost 0 bases, with 22 bases between them. In DNA, the CDR3 is TGTGCCAGCACTAATACTCAAGGGGGATACTACTCCTACGAGCAGTACTTC. Translation gives CASTNTQGGYYSYEQYF.

This chain links TRBV20-1 with TRBJ2-1; D is uncertain. The V end lost 4 bases, the J end lost 6 bases, and 7 bases lay between the germline ends. This CDR3 has 11 residues. Germline V CDR1 and CDR2: DFQATT, SNEGSKA (reference sequence). The CDR3 nucleotides read TGCAGTGCTAACCCAAGCAATGAGCAGTTCTTC. Translating it yields CSANPSNEQFF.

The gene calls are TRBV6-1 and TRBJ2-3; D is tentatively TRBD1 or TRBD2 (5 bases each). Germline assignment: CDR1 MNHNS and CDR2 SASEGT. The V and J ends lost 0 bases and 5 bases respectively, with 12 bases between them. The CDR3 is 15 amino acids. CDR3: CASSEAGVSGDTQYF. For the CDR3, the DNA is TGTGCCAGCAGTGAAGCGGGGGTGAGTGGAGATACGCAGTATTTT.

The V and J genes are TRBV27 and TRBJ2-3; 9 bases fit TRBD2. Germline assignment: CDR1 MNHEY and CDR2 SMNVEV (reference sequence). V gave up 11 bases and J gave up 2 bases; unmatched junction bases: 8. The CDR3 runs to 14 residues. The CDR3, as DNA: TGTGCCTGCATGCTAGCGGGGACCACAGATACGCAGTATTTT. This sequence encodes CACMLAGTTDTQYF.

This clonotype was observed a few times. The chain links TRBV5-1 to TRBJ1-2; 7 bases are shared with TRBD1. Germline V gene data show CDR1 as SGHRS and CDR2 as YFSETQ. The V and J ends lost 4 bases and 6 bases, in that order; junction bases with no gene match: 6. This CDR3 comprises 13 residues. The CDR3 nucleotides are TGCGCCAGCAGCACGGGACAGAAAGATGGCTACACCTTC. Residues: CASSTGQKDGYTF.

The rearrangement joins TRBV5-1 to TRBJ2-5, with TRBD2 matching 9 bases. The junction had 11 bases not matched to a gene; V was cut back by 0 bases and J by 11 bases. The CDR3 runs 15 residues. Germline assignment: CDR1 SGHRS and CDR2 YFSETQ. CDR3 residues: CASSLGLADYNEQYF. The DNA for the CDR3 is TGCGCCAGCAGCTTGGGACTAGCGGACTACAATGAGCAGTACTTC.

CDR3 nucleotides: TGCAGCGTTCTTGACTCCCCGAGCGACGAGCAGTACTTC. Translating it yields CSVLDSPSDEQYF. The rearrangement uses TRBV29-1 and TRBJ2-7; D unclear. The CDR3 loop spans 13 amino acids. The V end lost 5 bases, the J end lost 5 bases, and 16 bases lay between the germline ends. The germline V gene has CDR1 SQVTM and CDR2 ANQGSEA.

A note on this clonotype: At one end, the junction sequence differs from germline, possibly due to a read error. This chain links TRBV25-1 with TRBJ1-1, with TRBD1 as a possible D gene (5 bases). The V gene's germline CDR1 is MGHDK and CDR2 SYGVNS. The CDR3 is made up of 12 amino acids. The CDR3 here is CASRRDNTEAFF. Here the CDR3 DNA reads TGTGCCAGCCGCAGGGATAACACTGAGGCTTTCTTT.